A single sample is the source of the 20 T cell receptor beta chains below, sequenced in a study of T cell responses to AZD1222 COVID-19 vaccine. TCRdb's copy holds only in-frame clones and misses some; the assay was immunoSEQ multiplex PCR. The sample includes about 130,000 clones, approximately 92% of them seen just once. The starting material was peripheral blood, obtained 28 days after the second AZD1222 dose. These receptors were taken from an adult who received the AZD1222 COVID-19 vaccine.

CDR3 in DNA: TGTGCCAGCAGTGAAGAATTAGGACCGAATTCACCCCTCCACTTT. Translating it yields CASSEELGPNSPLHF. The J gene is TRBJ1-6, the V gene TRBV6-1; D uncertain. Trimming stripped 1 base from V and 7 bases from J, with 11 bases between. Germline V CDR1 and CDR2: MNHNS, SASEGT. This CDR3 has 15 residues.

This clone was found once. The chain joins TRBV12-3 or TRBV12-4 to TRBJ2-4; D remains unclear. This CDR3 has 12 residues. Trimming removed 3 bases from V and 5 bases from J, with 5 bases in between. CDR3 in amino acids: CASSFVQNIQYF. In DNA form, the CDR3 reads TGTGCCAGCAGTTTTGTGCAAAACATTCAGTACTTC.

This clone was seen a single time. The chain is built from TRBV6-1 and TRBJ1-5; the D is unclear. V lost 2 bases, J lost 0 bases, and 11 bases lay in between. This CDR3 spans 16 amino acids. Per the germline V gene, CDR1 is MNHNS and CDR2 is SASEGT. CDR3 in DNA: TGTGCCAGCAGTGAATTTTCGGGAGATAGCAATCAGCCCCAGCATTTT. Translating it yields CASSEFSGDSNQPQHF.

The chain recombines TRBV19 with TRBJ1-1; D uncertain. CDR3 length: 13 residues. Germline CDR1 is LNHDA and CDR2 is SQIVND (reference sequence). V lost 6 bases and J 1 base, leaving 9 bases between the germline ends. CDR3 sequence reads: CASRTLANTEAFF. Here the CDR3 DNA reads TGTGCCAGTAGGACACTTGCGAACACTGAAGCTTTCTTT.

This clone rates as medium-sized. The chain joins TRBV19 to TRBJ2-6; 7 bases match TRBD2. Germline values: CDR1 LNHDA, CDR2 SQIVND (reference sequence). Trimming cost V 0 bases and J 2 bases; bases outside gene matches: 1. This CDR3 spans 16 amino acids. The chain's CDR3 is CASSIEAGTGANVLTF. CDR3 nucleotide sequence: TGTGCCAGTAGTATAGAAGCGGGGACTGGGGCCAACGTCCTGACTTTC.

The V and J genes are TRBV27 and TRBJ2-2; 13 bases map to TRBD2. V shed 5 bases, J shed 4 bases, and the junction held 1 base outside the gene matches. Per germline, CDR1 MNHEY and CDR2 SMNVEV (reference sequence). The CDR3 consists of 15 residues. CDR3 region: CASSTSGGATGELFF. For the CDR3, the DNA is TGTGCCAGCAGTACTAGCGGGGGGGCCACCGGGGAGCTGTTTTTT.

V is TRBV30 and J is TRBJ2-7; no reliable D call. In germline, CDR1 is GTSNPN, CDR2 SVGIG (reference sequence). The V and J ends lost 3 bases and 0 bases respectively, with 12 bases between them. This CDR3 is built from 14 residues. The CDR3 spells CAWSTDRSSYEQYF. CDR3 sequence (DNA): TGTGCCTGGAGCACGGACCGTAGCTCCTACGAGCAGTACTTC.

V usage is TRBV14 and J usage is TRBJ1-1; D might be TRBD1 (5 bases). The CDR3 runs to 14 residues. Germline V gene sequence: CDR1 SGHDN, CDR2 FVKESK. V was clipped by 0 bases and J by 0 bases, with 5 bases between them. The CDR3, as DNA: TGTGCCAGCAGCCAAGACAGGGTGAACACTGAAGCTTTCTTT. This encodes CASSQDRVNTEAFF.

The V call is TRBV6-2 or TRBV6-3, the J call TRBJ1-5; 7 nucleotides match TRBD1. This CDR3 spans 14 amino acids. With V trimmed by 2 bases and J by 6 bases, 4 bases remained unmatched. The V gene's germline CDR1 is MNHEY and CDR2 SVGEGT. The CDR3 bases are TGTGCCAGCAGTTACCAACAGGGGCTTCAGCCCCAGCATTTT. It specifies CASSYQQGLQPQHF.

The chain combines TRBV2 with TRBJ1-1; D remains ambiguous. Germline CDR1 SNHLY, CDR2 FYNNEI. V lost 3 bases to trimming and J lost 5 bases, with 10 bases between them. CDR3 length: 13 residues. The CDR3 DNA is TGTGCCAGCAGTGAGCAGGCGGGTACTGAAGCTTTCTTT. This sequence encodes CASSEQAGTEAFF.

The CDR3 protein is CASSYSWGRGEKLFF. CDR3 in DNA: TGTGCCAGCAGTTACTCTTGGGGTCGGGGTGAAAAACTGTTTTTT. The chain combines TRBV6-5 with TRBJ1-4; D not resolved. CDR3 size: 15 residues. Germline V gene data show CDR1 as MNHEY and CDR2 as SVGAGI. Trimming pared 0 bases from V and 7 bases from J, leaving 12 bases between.

The gene calls are TRBV11-3 and TRBJ2-5; 9 bases align to TRBD2. Trimming cost V 7 bases and J 4 bases; bases outside gene matches: 7. CDR1 and CDR2 from the germline V gene are SGHNT and YENEEA. The CDR3 is 14 amino acids. In DNA form, the CDR3 reads TGTGCCAGCACTGGCGGGGGGGCGTTAGAGACCCAGTACTTC. Encoded protein: CASTGGGALETQYF.

The gene calls are TRBV12-3 or TRBV12-4 and TRBJ2-3, with D unclear. The CDR3 sequence is 11 residues long. Trimming left V 8 bases short and J 5 bases short, with 8 bases between. The CDR3 is CASLSIDTQYF. Written as DNA, the CDR3 is TGTGCCAGCCTGAGTATAGATACGCAGTATTTT.

This chain uses TRBV13 with TRBJ2-7; 8 nucleotides agree with TRBD1. Germline V CDR1 and CDR2: PRHDT, FYEKMQ (reference sequence). V shed 5 bases, J shed 5 bases, and the junction held 8 bases outside the gene matches. The CDR3 is 14 amino acids. CDR3 sequence: CASSPGQGSHEQYF. The CDR3 DNA is TGTGCCAGCAGCCCAGGACAGGGATCCCACGAGCAGTACTTC.

V gene TRBV6-6 combines with J gene TRBJ1-1, with 9 nucleotides matching TRBD1. There are 17 residues in the CDR3. Per the germline V gene, CDR1 is MNHNY and CDR2 is SVGAGI (reference sequence). The V and J ends lost 5 bases and 0 bases, in that order; junction bases with no gene match: 10. Written as DNA, the CDR3 is TGTGCCAGCAGTCCGACTCACAGGGGGCCTATGAACACTGAAGCTTTCTTT. This encodes CASSPTHRGPMNTEAFF.

V and J are TRBV19 and TRBJ1-2; D unresolved. Germline V gives CDR1 LNHDA, CDR2 SQIVND (reference sequence). Trimming took 2 bases from V and 7 from J, leaving 8 bases between them. CDR3 length: 12 amino acids. DNA of the CDR3: TGTGCCAGTAGTATACCTCTAGGTGGCTACACCTTC. Translated, it gives CASSIPLGGYTF.

The gene calls are TRBV4-1 and TRBJ2-3; D may be TRBD2 (5 bases). The germline CDR1 and CDR2 sequences are MGHRA and YSYEKL. This CDR3 has 15 amino acids. Between the trimmed V and J ends, which lost 0 bases and 0 bases, there was a span of 7 bases. The CDR3 region is CASSQEPGSTDTQYF. The CDR3, as DNA: TGCGCCAGCAGCCAAGAGCCGGGGAGCACAGATACGCAGTATTTT.

CDR3 DNA: TGTGCCAGCAGCCGAGGGCTGCAGGCATGGAACTATGGCTACACCTTC. The encoded protein is CASSRGLQAWNYGYTF. V gene TRBV7-8 combines with J gene TRBJ1-2; D gene ambiguous. The V gene lost 5 bases and the J gene lost 2 bases, with 18 bases spanning the gap. The CDR3 has 16 residues. In germline, CDR1 is SGHVS, CDR2 FQNEAQ.

The gene calls are TRBV29-1 and TRBJ1-4; TRBD1 might be the D (5 bases). The CDR3 is made up of 13 amino acids. Between the trimmed V and J ends, which lost 3 bases and 8 bases, there was a span of 13 bases. CDR1 is SQVTM and CDR2 is ANQGSEA in the germline V gene. The CDR3 sequence is CSVEGQGNEKLFF. The CDR3 nucleotides are TGCAGCGTTGAGGGGCAGGGTAACGAAAAACTGTTTTTT.

This clone appeared a single time. The V call is TRBV11-1, the J call TRBJ1-2, with D perhaps matching TRBD1 (6 bases). Looked up from germline, CDR1 is SGHAT and CDR2 is FQDESV (reference sequence). This CDR3 is 13 amino acids long. Trimming shortened V by 4 bases and J by 2 bases, and 8 bases separated the two germline ends. CDR3 in DNA: TGTGCCAGCAGCTCGAGGGGGAACTATGGCTACACCTTC. Amino acids: CASSSRGNYGYTF.